Listed below are T cell receptor beta chains from one sample, sequenced in a study of blood T cell repertoires in COVID-19. TCRdb keeps only in-frame clones here, not all; method: immunoSEQ multiplex PCR. The sample holds about 250,000 clones, roughly 80% seen once. Material for sequencing was peripheral blood. The receptors were sampled from a man older than 75 with acute or convalescent COVID-19. CDR3s leave out the opening cysteine and the closing phenylalanine or tryptophan. The order of the fields is V gene, J gene, clone size, CDR3 protein. Rows may omit the clone size; those that give it use once, few, many or a size class.

TRBV5-3	TRBJ2-3	once	ARSRLKGQGGHTQY
TRBV25-1	TRBJ2-1	.	ASSVGGEPYNEQF
TRBV24-1	TRBJ2-7	once	ATSGMGYPYEQY
TRBV6-6	TRBJ2-7	.	ASSSGQGAYEQY
TRBV28	TRBJ1-2	.	AGSSESGYGYT
TRBV3-1/TRBV3-2	TRBJ2-1	.	ASSQGDRGEF
TRBV7-9	TRBJ2-3	.	ASSLLWRAVTDTQY
TRBV28	TRBJ1-5	.	ASSQGGGGLSQPQH
TRBV7-2	TRBJ2-1	.	ASSLTGTSSYNEQF
TRBV5-1	TRBJ2-5	.	ASSPAAGVQETQY
TRBV10-3	TRBJ2-5	once	AIKGTGAQETQY
TRBV18	TRBJ2-3	.	ASSRIADRAGADTQY
TRBV19	TRBJ2-3	.	ASAGRTTDTQY
TRBV5-1	TRBJ2-5	few	ASSLAAGRETQY
TRBV18	TRBJ1-5	.	ASSQEGALLGVRQPQH
TRBV6-6	TRBJ1-2	.	ASTPTGTFNYGYT
TRBV11-2	TRBJ1-2	.	ASSLGTDRIYGYT
TRBV28	TRBJ1-4	few	ASSPRQGWGEKLF
TRBV7-9	TRBJ1-4	.	ASSSWRSDEKLF
TRBV2	TRBJ1-1	.	ASSEALKGAAEAF
TRBV27	TRBJ2-7	few	ASSSTSADEQY
TRBV3-1/TRBV3-2	TRBJ2-3	.	ASSYTTPGLPINPTDTQY
TRBV7-9	TRBJ2-5	.	ASSRDTQETQY
TRBV6-5	TRBJ2-7	.	ASSGTYEQY
TRBV30	TRBJ1-3	.	AWSVRLGQRNTIY
TRBV19	TRBJ1-2	.	ASSSRDWKDGYT
TRBV6-6	TRBJ1-2	.	ASSYLGQGNYGYT
TRBV30	TRBJ2-5	.	AWRPGETQY
TRBV6-5	TRBJ2-7	.	ASSLTHRGYYEQY
TRBV6-5	TRBJ1-6	few	ASSSTTGAYNSPLH
TRBV14	TRBJ2-7	.	ASSLENEQY
TRBV27	TRBJ1-5	.	ASSLRQGSSNQPQH
TRBV7-9	TRBJ2-4	.	ASSLGGPDGPKNIQY
TRBV5-4	TRBJ2-1	few	ASNVDRTLSREQF
TRBV2	TRBJ1-4	.	ASSSTGAYEKLF
TRBV24-1	TRBJ1-5	.	ATSRVGNQPQH
TRBV29-1	TRBJ1-2	few	SVDRESEKGYT
TRBV28	TRBJ2-7	.	ASSLSGTGIDEQY
TRBV2	TRBJ2-7	.	ASSEIGSRDEQY
TRBV5-1	TRBJ2-2	.	ASSLNVRGTGELF
TRBV5-5	TRBJ2-1	.	ASSFVQGRSSGRPYNEQF
TRBV6-5	TRBJ2-1	.	ASSYYRALGNNEQF